These 12 T cell receptor beta chains came from one sample sequenced in a study of response to subunit inactivated influenza vaccine. TCRdb re-derived calls from the RT-PCR reads in MiXCR, one entry per CDR3 protein. The sample yields about half a million distinct CDR3 sequences, around 9.9% seen once. This specimen consisted of PBMCs from blood, obtained about 40 days after vaccination. These receptor sequences come from a man aged 50 to 60 who received an inactivated influenza vaccine.

As to this clonotype: This may arise from a read error, as a much more abundant clone is one base away. V gene TRBV5-1 combines with J gene TRBJ2-2, with 8 bases lining up with TRBD1. The germline CDR1 and CDR2 sequences are SGHRS and YFSETQ. This CDR3 has 15 amino acids. The CDR3: CARSLAGGSTGELFF. CDR3 DNA sequence: TGCGCCAGAAGCTTGGCAGGGGGCAGCACCGGGGAGCTGTTTTTT.

This clonotype occurred many times. This chain links TRBV20-1 with TRBJ2-3; possibly TRBD2 for D (5 bases). Trimming cost V 7 bases and J 4 bases, with 18 bases left between them. Germline V gives CDR1 DFQATT, CDR2 SNEGSKA (reference sequence). The CDR3 extends over 14 amino acids. The CDR3 DNA reads TGCAGTGTCGAGAAGCCTTCCGGGGCAGATACGCAGTATTTT. The encoded protein is CSVEKPSGADTQYF.

There are a few counts of this clonotype. The chain joins TRBV12-3 or TRBV12-4 to TRBJ2-1; D may be TRBD2 (5 bases). This CDR3 has 15 residues. Trimming removed 0 bases at V and 8 bases at J, with 14 bases between. Here the CDR3 DNA reads TGTGCCAGCAGTTTAGCGCCCCTAGCTCTCTATGAGCAGTTCTTC. Protein sequence: CASSLAPLALYEQFF.

The V call is TRBV24-1, the J call TRBJ2-2; TRBD1 matches at 9 bases. Germline-derived CDR1 and CDR2 are KGHDR and SFDVKD. This CDR3 is built from 15 residues. After removal of 5 bases from V and 4 bases from J, the junction contained 4 bases not matched to a gene. CDR3 nucleotides: TGTGCCACCAGTGGAAGGACAGGGGCCACCGGGGAGCTGTTTTTT. It translates to CATSGRTGATGELFF.

This clonotype was picked up many times. The rearrangement uses TRBV12-3 or TRBV12-4 and TRBJ2-1; D is uncertain. Between the trimmed V and J ends, which lost 1 base and 13 bases, there was a span of 17 bases. The CDR3 sequence is 14 residues long. The CDR3 DNA is TGTGCCAGCAGTTTAGGCCCGGACCGGAGATCACAGTTCTTC. This encodes CASSLGPDRRSQFF.

This clonotype has only a few counts. The V call is TRBV15, the J call TRBJ2-5, with D maybe TRBD1 (6 bases). This CDR3 region has 14 residues. CDR1 is LNHNV and CDR2 is YYDKDF in the germline V gene (reference sequence). The germline V and J ends were trimmed by 4 bases and 0 bases, with 9 bases remaining between them. The CDR3 is CATSTGQNQETQYF. In DNA form, the CDR3 reads TGTGCCACCAGCACCGGACAGAACCAAGAGACCCAGTACTTC.

In this sample, this clonotype turned up many times. The rearrangement links TRBV20-1 to TRBJ2-7; D not resolved. The CDR3 is 12 amino acids. V was pared by 6 bases and J by 0 bases, with 9 bases between. Germline lookup yields CDR1 DFQATT and CDR2 SNEGSKA (reference sequence). The CDR3 nucleotides are TGCAGTGCCAGTCCCGACTCCTACGAGCAGTACTTC. It specifies CSASPDSYEQYF.

This clonotype occurred a few times. The J gene is TRBJ2-2, the V gene TRBV4-1; D gene ambiguous. The germline gives CDR1 MGHRA, CDR2 YSYEKL. This CDR3 has 13 amino acids. V lost 0 bases and J lost 5, with 4 bases in between. The CDR3 bases are TGCGCCAGCAGCCAAGAATGGACCGGGGAGCTGTTTTTT. Amino acid sequence: CASSQEWTGELFF.

This clonotype came up a few times. The V and J genes are TRBV27 and TRBJ2-5, with a tentative D call TRBD1 (6 bases). Germline lookup yields CDR1 MNHEY and CDR2 SMNVEV (reference sequence). V gave up 6 bases and J gave up 2 bases, with 10 bases separating them. The CDR3 contains 13 residues. This chain's CDR3 is CASRNRVQETQYF. The DNA for the CDR3 is TGTGCCAGCAGGAACAGGGTTCAAGAGACCCAGTACTTC.

The rearrangement joins TRBV7-8 to TRBJ2-2, with D perhaps matching TRBD1 (6 bases). Germline lookup yields CDR1 SGHVS and CDR2 FQNEAQ. The CDR3 is 14 residues long. V lost 3 bases, J lost 8 bases, and 13 bases lay in between. The chain's CDR3 is CASSFSGVAGELFF. The CDR3 DNA is TGTGCCAGCAGCTTTTCAGGGGTAGCAGGGGAGCTGTTTTTT.

The chain employs TRBV20-1 and TRBJ2-5; D possibly corresponds to TRBD1 (6 bases). Germline V gene sequence: CDR1 DFQATT, CDR2 SNEGSKA (reference sequence). Trimming took off 6 bases at V and 5 bases at J, with 19 bases between the two ends. This CDR3 is 14 amino acids long. CDR3 nucleotides: TGCAGTGCAGGTCGACAGGAAAAAGGGGAGACCCAGTACTTC. Protein product: CSAGRQEKGETQYF.

This rearrangement joins TRBV9 to TRBJ2-1; 9 bases agree with TRBD2. V trimming: 0 bases; J trimming: 4 bases; junction bases outside the gene matches: 5. The CDR3 totals 16 residues. Germline loops: CDR1 SGDLS, CDR2 YYNGEE. The DNA for the CDR3 is TGTGCCAGCAGCGTAGCTCCTAGCGGGACGTACAATGAGCAGTTCTTC. Translating it yields CASSVAPSGTYNEQFF.